This T cell receptor beta chain was found in a study of CD4 and CD8 cells across lung adenocarcinoma regions. The patients had localized lung adenocarcinoma, a non-small cell subtype. This clonotype was observed at least ten times. A single record per CDR3 protein comes from TCRdb applying MiXCR to the PCR reads. The sample shows roughly 13,000 distinct CDR3 sequences, roughly 40% of them seen only once. CDR3 size: 15 residues. Trimming removed 0 bases at V and 0 bases at J, with 9 bases between. The germline CDR1 and CDR2 sequences are MNHEY and SVGAGI. Sequenced input: CD4+ T cells from the center of a lung tumor. This clonotype was obtained from a male donor with lung adenocarcinoma. The CD4 and CD8 labels of this study may be unreliable. The chain links TRBV6-5 to TRBJ2-7, with D possibly being TRBD1 or TRBD2 (5 bases each). CDR3 in DNA: TGTGCCAGCAGTTACTCTTCTGGGGGCTCCTACGAGCAGTACTTC. It specifies CASSYSSGGSYEQYF.